A selection of T cell receptor beta chains follows, all from one sample in a study of cytomegalovirus exposure and HLA in healthy donors. Some clones are missing from TCRdb's copy, which holds only in-frame ones; the method was immunoSEQ multiplex PCR. The sample has about 96,000 clones, around 79% seen once. The sample consisted of PBMCs. The origin of the receptors is a woman between 65 and 79 years old in good health and CMV-seropositive. CDR3s include the opening cysteine and the closing phenylalanine or tryptophan. Fields, in order: J gene, D gene, V gene, clone size, CDR3 protein, CDR3 DNA. A D gene is named only where the DNA matches it firmly. Only some rows state a clone size, as once, few, many or a class for expanded clones.

>TRBJ2-7|-|TRBV21-1|-
CASSKGGRSGGSYEQYF
TGTGCCAGCAGCAAAGGCGGTAGGAGCGGGGGGTCCTACGAGCAGTACTTC
>TRBJ2-7|-|TRBV10-3|-
CAISELAYEQYF
TGTGCCATCAGTGAATTAGCCTACGAGCAGTACTTC
>TRBJ1-3|-|TRBV7-9|-
CASSPGLPGNTIYF
TGTGCCAGCAGCCCGGGGTTGCCTGGAAACACCATATATTTT
>TRBJ2-3|TRBD2|TRBV4-2|-
CASSQNARRGVTDTQYF
TGTGCCAGCAGCCAAAACGCACGGCGGGGGGTCACAGATACGCAGTATTTT
>TRBJ2-5|TRBD2|TRBV7-2|-
CASSARTSGRLSQYF
TGTGCCAGCAGCGCCAGGACTAGCGGGAGGCTATCCCAGTACTTC
>TRBJ2-7|-|TRBV9|once
CASSVQGGLNNEQYF
TGTGCCAGCAGCGTACAGGGAGGATTAAACAACGAGCAGTACTTC
>TRBJ2-2|TRBD1|TRBV27|-
CATSSRTGGIGELFF
TGTGCCACCTCGAGCCGGACAGGGGGGATCGGGGAGCTGTTTTTT
>TRBJ2-3|-|TRBV6-5|-
CASSRDFDTDTQYF
TGTGCCAGCAGTCGGGACTTCGACACAGATACGCAGTATTTT
>TRBJ1-4|TRBD1|TRBV29-1|-
CSVDETGGEKLFF
TGCAGCGTCGATGAGACAGGGGGCGAAAAACTGTTTTTT
>TRBJ2-5|TRBD1|TRBV2|-
CASTRAGGSETQYF
TGTGCCAGCACCCGGGCAGGGGGCTCAGAGACCCAGTACTTC
>TRBJ1-6|-|TRBV6-5|few
CASRGGRKNSPLHF
TGTGCCAGCAGAGGAGGCAGGAAGAATTCACCCCTCCACTTT
>TRBJ1-2|-|TRBV6-6|few
CASSYSRERGYTF
TGTGCCAGCAGTTACTCGAGGGAACGTGGCTACACCTTC
>TRBJ2-7|TRBD1|TRBV6-5|-
CASKQGPNEQYF
TGTGCCAGCAAACAGGGGCCAAACGAGCAGTACTTC
>TRBJ2-5|-|TRBV5-4|-
CASTLQETQYF
TGTGCCAGCACACTTCAAGAGACCCAGTACTTC
>TRBJ2-1|-|TRBV12-5|-
CASGLRGSSYNEQFF
TGTGCTAGTGGTTTGAGGGGGAGCTCCTACAATGAGCAGTTCTTC
>TRBJ2-1|-|TRBV11-2|-
CASSSWADTLDEQFF
TGTGCCAGCAGCTCCTGGGCGGACACGCTGGATGAGCAGTTCTTC
>TRBJ2-7|-|TRBV5-5|-
CASSLSQGNYEQYF
TGTGCCAGCAGCTTATCACAGGGCAACTACGAGCAGTACTTC
>TRBJ1-3|TRBD1|TRBV5-4|-
CASSIAGGLGNTIYF
TGTGCCAGCAGCATCGCAGGGGGCCTAGGAAACACCATATATTTT
>TRBJ2-1|-|TRBV29-1|-
CSVRSRGSYNEQFF
TGCAGCGTTCGTAGCAGAGGCTCCTACAATGAGCAGTTCTTC
>TRBJ2-3|TRBD1|TRBV13|-
CASSRGTGGLGSQYF
TGTGCCAGCAGCCGTGGGACAGGGGGCTTGGGTTCGCAGTATTTT
>TRBJ2-3|TRBD1|TRBV6-6|-
CASSYPGQGTDTQYF
TGTGCCAGCAGTTACCCGGGACAGGGAACAGATACGCAGTATTTT
>TRBJ1-2|TRBD1|TRBV7-9|-
CASRPQTGNGYTF
TGTGCCAGCAGACCACAGACAGGGAACGGCTACACCTTC
>TRBJ2-5|-|TRBV30|-
CAWSSPLGRGLETQYF
TGTGCCTGGAGTTCTCCTCTGGGCAGGGGTTTGGAGACCCAGTACTTC
>TRBJ1-1|-|TRBV28|-
CASSLGFRGPNTEAFF
TGTGCCAGCAGTTTAGGGTTCCGAGGTCCTAACACTGAAGCTTTCTTT
>TRBJ2-1|TRBD2|TRBV10-1|-
CASSVLGTSGAYNEQFF
TGCGCCAGCAGTGTTCTAGGGACTAGCGGCGCCTACAATGAGCAGTTCTTC
>TRBJ2-5|-|TRBV7-6|-
CASSLSGGKETQYF
TGTGCCAGCAGCTTATCGGGGGGCAAAGAGACCCAGTACTTC
>TRBJ2-2|-|TRBV5-1|-
CASSLVPTGMGGTGELFF
TGCGCCAGCAGCTTGGTTCCTACGGGGATGGGCGGCACCGGGGAGCTGTTTTTT
>TRBJ1-3|-|TRBV5-3|-
CARSFGEIWGKGDSGNTIYF
TGTGCCAGAAGCTTTGGGGAAATTTGGGGAAAGGGAGACTCTGGAAACACCATATATTTT
>TRBJ2-5|TRBD2|TRBV6-5|once
CASSSGTSGIPQTQYF
TGTGCCAGCAGTTCCGGGACTAGCGGTATTCCGCAGACCCAGTACTTC
>TRBJ1-1|-|TRBV15|-
CATSREHRNTEAFF
TGTGCCACCAGCAGAGAACACAGGAACACTGAAGCTTTCTTT
>TRBJ2-1|-|TRBV27|few
CASSLRAGLSPSSYNEQFF
TGTGCCAGCAGTTTAAGGGCAGGACTTTCTCCGAGCTCCTACAATGAGCAGTTCTTC
>TRBJ2-3|-|TRBV27|-
CASTLRFRGTDTQYF
TGTGCCAGCACCCTAAGGTTTAGAGGGACAGATACGCAGTATTTT
>TRBJ1-2|-|TRBV4-3|-
CASSQDHQAAHGYTF
TGCGCCAGCAGCCAAGATCACCAAGCCGCACATGGCTACACCTTC
>TRBJ1-2|-|TRBV6-1|once
CASSYRAQGYGYTF
TGTGCCAGCAGCTACAGGGCTCAGGGATATGGCTACACCTTC
>TRBJ2-1|-|TRBV19|-
CASSIQGLDEQFF
TGTGCCAGTAGTATTCAGGGGCTCGATGAGCAGTTCTTC
>TRBJ2-1|TRBD2|TRBV10-3|-
CAIRRTSGGAENEQFF
TGTGCCATCAGGCGGACTAGCGGGGGGGCGGAGAATGAGCAGTTCTTC
>TRBJ1-5|TRBD1|TRBV27|-
CASSRGAGASNQPQHF
TGTGCCAGCAGCAGGGGGGCCGGTGCGAGCAATCAGCCCCAGCATTTT
>TRBJ1-3|-|TRBV6-1|-
CASSSTGISGNTIYF
TGTGCCAGCAGTTCTACAGGGATCTCTGGAAACACCATATATTTT
>TRBJ1-2|-|TRBV28|-
CASSPDSFYGYTF
TGTGCCAGCAGCCCGGACAGCTTCTATGGCTACACCTTC
>TRBJ2-3|TRBD2|TRBV7-8|-
CASSFTSGGTDTQYF
TGTGCCAGCAGCTTTACTAGCGGGGGAACAGATACGCAGTATTTT
>TRBJ1-1|TRBD1|TRBV4-2|-
CASSQGGQANTEAFF
TGTGCCAGCAGCCAGGGGGGACAGGCGAACACTGAAGCTTTCTTT
>TRBJ2-4|-|TRBV6-5|-
CASSPGQTKNIQYF
TGTGCCAGCAGTCCCGGACAGACCAAAAACATTCAGTACTTC
>TRBJ2-5|TRBD1|TRBV9|once
CASSRDSRQETQYF
TGTGCCAGCAGCCGGGACAGTCGCCAAGAGACCCAGTACTTC
>TRBJ2-5|TRBD2|TRBV11-2|once
CASSSQPTSGGQETQYF
TGTGCCAGCAGCTCGCAACCGACTAGCGGGGGTCAAGAGACCCAGTACTTC
>TRBJ1-3|TRBD1|TRBV18|-
CASSPPPDRGNPGNTIYF
TGTGCCAGCTCACCACCGCCCGACAGGGGCAACCCTGGAAACACCATATATTTT
>TRBJ1-5|-|TRBV4-1|medium-sized
CASSQENSNQPQHF
TGCGCCAGCAGCCAAGAGAACAGTAATCAGCCCCAGCATTTT
>TRBJ1-2|-|TRBV7-9|-
CSSSSTTAFGYGYTF
TGTTCCAGCAGCTCGACGACAGCCTTCGGCTATGGCTACACCTTC
>TRBJ2-1|-|TRBV4-1|-
CASSQDNAGYNEQFF
TGCGCCAGCAGCCAAGACAACGCGGGCTACAATGAGCAGTTCTTC
>TRBJ2-7|TRBD1|TRBV12-5|-
CASGRGQGAIGADEQYF
TGTGCTAGTGGCCGGGGACAGGGGGCGATTGGGGCTGACGAGCAGTACTTC
>TRBJ2-5|TRBD1|TRBV2|few
CASWGTGAETQYF
TGTGCCAGCTGGGGTACAGGGGCGGAGACCCAGTACTTC
>TRBJ2-1|-|TRBV19|-
CASSIGSTYNEQFF
TGTGCCAGTAGTATCGGGTCAACCTACAATGAGCAGTTCTTC
>TRBJ1-1|-|TRBV29-1|-
CSAHGGGGTEAFF
TGCAGCGCCCATGGGGGGGGAGGGACTGAAGCTTTCTTT
>TRBJ2-3|TRBD2|TRBV5-6|-
CASSLNTGGGADTQYF
TGTGCCAGCAGCTTGAATACGGGAGGAGGGGCAGATACGCAGTATTTT
>TRBJ2-5|TRBD1|TRBV7-7|-
CASSAGQGRGETQYF
TGTGCTAGCAGCGCCGGACAGGGTCGGGGGGAGACCCAGTACTTC
>TRBJ2-3|TRBD1|TRBV11-3|-
CASSDGTATQYF
TGTGCCAGCAGTGACGGGACAGCTACGCAGTATTTT
>TRBJ2-7|TRBD2|TRBV19|-
CASSRGTSGYEQYF
TGTGCCAGTAGTAGGGGGACTAGCGGCTACGAGCAGTACTTC
>TRBJ2-7|TRBD1|TRBV7-8|few
CASNPTGMYEQYF
TGTGCCAGCAATCCGACAGGGATGTACGAGCAGTACTTC
>TRBJ2-1|-|TRBV6-5|-
CASSYLNEQFF
TGTGCCAGCAGTTACCTCAATGAGCAGTTCTTC
>TRBJ2-7|TRBD1|TRBV5-1|-
CASSTRGLGEQYF
TGCGCCAGCAGCACAAGGGGGCTGGGTGAGCAGTACTTC